This T cell receptor (beta chain) originates from a study of blood T cell repertoires in COVID-19. Study overall: Specimens from acute and convalescent COVID-19 originated in the United States, Italy and Spain. T cells, B-cell-depleted T cells, or PBMCs supplied cDNA or gDNA.

V was pared by 2 bases and J by 3 bases, with 7 bases of the junction left unmatched. Germline values: CDR1 ENHRY, CDR2 SYGVKD. CDR3 length equals 16 residues. Followed longitudinally, the Seattle patients had been enrolled during active infection. In the study's own analysis: How many nucleated cells were present was estimated from reference gene primer amplification. Generated by immunoSEQ multiplex PCR, the TCRdb table keeps only in-frame clones and is missing some. The V and J calls and the clone size are those of that table, but D and trimming were determined from the DNA. The repertoire holds about 300,000 clones, with roughly nine tenths as singletons.

Input material: peripheral blood. This receptor was obtained from a woman aged 25-40 years with COVID-19, enrolled during active disease. The chain couples TRBV10-3 to TRBJ2-7; 10 bases agree with TRBD1. This CDR3 reads CAISEGSGTGDYEQYF. The CDR3 DNA follows: TGTGCCATCAGTGAGGGTTCCGGGACAGGGGACTACGAGCAGTACTTC.